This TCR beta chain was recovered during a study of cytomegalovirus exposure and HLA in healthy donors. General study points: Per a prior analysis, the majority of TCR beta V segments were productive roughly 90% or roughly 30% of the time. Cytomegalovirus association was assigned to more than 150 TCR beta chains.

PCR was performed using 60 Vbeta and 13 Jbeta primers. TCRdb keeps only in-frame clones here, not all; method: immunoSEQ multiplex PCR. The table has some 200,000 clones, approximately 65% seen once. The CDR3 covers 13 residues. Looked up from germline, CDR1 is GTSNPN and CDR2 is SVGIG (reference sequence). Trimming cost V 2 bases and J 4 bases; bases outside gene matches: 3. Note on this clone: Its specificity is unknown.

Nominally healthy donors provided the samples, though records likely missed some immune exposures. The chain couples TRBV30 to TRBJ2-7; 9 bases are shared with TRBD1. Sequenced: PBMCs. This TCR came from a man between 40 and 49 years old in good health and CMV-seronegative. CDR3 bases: TGTGCCTGGAGTCCGGGACAGGGTTACGAGCAGTACTTC. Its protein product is CAWSPGQGYEQYF.